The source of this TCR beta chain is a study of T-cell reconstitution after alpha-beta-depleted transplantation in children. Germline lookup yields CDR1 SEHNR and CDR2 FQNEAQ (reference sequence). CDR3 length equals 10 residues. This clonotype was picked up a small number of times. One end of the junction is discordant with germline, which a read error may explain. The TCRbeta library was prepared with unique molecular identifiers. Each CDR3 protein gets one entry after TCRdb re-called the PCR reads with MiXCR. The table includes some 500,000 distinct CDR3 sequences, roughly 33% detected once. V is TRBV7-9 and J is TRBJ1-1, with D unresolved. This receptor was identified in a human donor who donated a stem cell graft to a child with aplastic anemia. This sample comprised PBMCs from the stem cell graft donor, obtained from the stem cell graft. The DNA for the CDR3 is TGTGCCAGCAGCTTAGGATCTGGCATTTTT. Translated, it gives CASSLGSGIF.